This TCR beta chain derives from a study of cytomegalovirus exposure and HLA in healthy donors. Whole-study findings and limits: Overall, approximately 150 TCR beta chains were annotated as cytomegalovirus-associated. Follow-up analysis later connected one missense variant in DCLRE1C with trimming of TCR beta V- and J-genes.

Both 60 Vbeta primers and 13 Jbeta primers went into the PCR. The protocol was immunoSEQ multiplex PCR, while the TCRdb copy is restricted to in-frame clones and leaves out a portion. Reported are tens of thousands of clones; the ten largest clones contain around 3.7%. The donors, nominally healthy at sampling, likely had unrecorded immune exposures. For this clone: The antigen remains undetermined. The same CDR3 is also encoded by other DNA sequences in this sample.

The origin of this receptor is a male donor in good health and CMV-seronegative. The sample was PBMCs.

The CDR3 spells CASSLGQTENSPLHF. The CDR3, as DNA: TGTGCCAGCAGCTTAGGCCAAACGGAGAATTCACCCCTCCACTTT. The chain is built from TRBV11-2 and TRBJ1-6, with D unclear. CDR3 length: 15 amino acids. CDR1 is SGHAT and CDR2 is FQNNGV in the germline V gene. With 1 base removed from V and 7 bases from J, the gap between germline ends came to 11 bases.